At least ten counts were recorded for the clone carrying this T cell receptor (beta chain). This sample was included in a study of T cell responses to AZD1222 COVID-19 vaccine. The CDR3 is 14 amino acids. Germline lookup yields CDR1 ENHRY and CDR2 SYGVKD. The V end lost 6 bases, the J end lost 6 bases, and 18 bases lay between the germline ends. Profiling relied on immunoSEQ multiplex PCR, and the TCRdb table lists in-frame clones only, not all of them. This table holds 90,000 to 110,000 clones, approximately 86% found once. The origin of this receptor is an adult in good health. Here the sequenced sample was peripheral blood, taken on day 0 of MenACWY control vaccination. The chain is built from TRBV10-3 and TRBJ2-7; maybe TRBD2 (6 bases). CDR3 DNA: TGTGCCATCAGGCCGGGACTCCACGAAGGCGAGCAGTACTTC. Amino acids: CAIRPGLHEGEQYF.